The clone carrying this TCR beta chain turned up a few times. Its antigen is not identified. RNA transcripts were the template for amplifying TCR beta CDR3 regions. Using the HTBI primer set, a first-round RT-PCR was run on the TCR CDR3. One entry per CDR3 protein results from TCRdb running MiXCR on the multiplex PCR reads. Here the sample spans roughly 500,000 distinct CDR3 sequences, under 60% being singletons. The CDR3 is 14 amino acids. The germline V and J ends were trimmed by 6 bases and 7 bases, with 19 bases remaining between them. From germline, CDR1 is MGHRA and CDR2 YSYEKL. The data stem from a study of T cells in Graves' hyperthyroidism and ophthalmopathy. Study results and caveats: Before onset, by a median of approximately 6.8 months, the model predicted ophthalmopathy. Blood also contained most expanded thyroid clonotypes above 0.001.

Patients showing uncontrolled infection, other autoimmune disease, pregnancy or lactation were ineligible. The rearrangement joins TRBV4-1 to TRBJ2-7; D perhaps matches TRBD2 (5 bases). The sequenced sample consisted of peripheral blood or thyroid tissue (not recorded which). This sequence originates from an adult woman with Graves' disease, either hyperthyroidism or ophthalmopathy (not recorded which). The chain's CDR3 is CASRKIGRTWEQYF. For the CDR3, the DNA is TGCGCCAGCAGAAAAATTGGAAGGACTTGGGAGCAGTACTTC.